This T cell receptor beta chain is from a study of control samples from healthy donors and cancer patients. Method: immunoSEQ multiplex PCR; TCRdb's copy keeps in-frame clones and lacks some. The table records just under 100,000 clones, roughly 93% of them present only once. The CDR3 is 12 residues long. Trimming took 3 bases from V and 7 from J, leaving 9 bases between them. The rearrangement uses TRBV12-3 or TRBV12-4 and TRBJ1-2; tentatively, D is TRBD1 (6 bases). Specimen: blood. The source is a man aged 18 to 29 in good health. The CDR3 protein is CASSFGGAGYTF. The CDR3 DNA is TGTGCCAGCAGTTTTGGGGGGGCTGGCTACACCTTC.